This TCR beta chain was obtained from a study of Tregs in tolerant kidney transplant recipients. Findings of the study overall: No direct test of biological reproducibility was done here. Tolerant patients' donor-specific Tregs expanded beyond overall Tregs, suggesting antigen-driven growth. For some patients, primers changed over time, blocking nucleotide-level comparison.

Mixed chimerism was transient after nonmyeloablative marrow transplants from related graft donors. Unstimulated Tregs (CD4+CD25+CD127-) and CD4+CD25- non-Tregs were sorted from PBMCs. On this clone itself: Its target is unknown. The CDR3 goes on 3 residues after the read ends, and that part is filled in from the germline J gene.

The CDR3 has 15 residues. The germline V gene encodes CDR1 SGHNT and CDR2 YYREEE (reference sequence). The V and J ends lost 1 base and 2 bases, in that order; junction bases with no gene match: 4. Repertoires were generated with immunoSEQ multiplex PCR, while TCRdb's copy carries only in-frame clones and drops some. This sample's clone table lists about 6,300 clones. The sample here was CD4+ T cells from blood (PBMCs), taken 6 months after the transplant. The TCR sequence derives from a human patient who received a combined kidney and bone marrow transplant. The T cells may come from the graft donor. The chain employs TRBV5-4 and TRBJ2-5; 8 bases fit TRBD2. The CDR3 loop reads CASSLSLAGQETQYF. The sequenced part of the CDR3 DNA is TGTGCCAGCAGCTTGAGCCTAGCGGGTCAAGAGACC. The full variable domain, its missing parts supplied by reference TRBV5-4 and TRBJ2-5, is ETGVTQSPTHLIKTRGQQVTLRCSSQSGHNTVSWYQQALGQGPQFIFQYYREEENGRGNFPPRFSGLQFPNYSSELNVNALELDDSALYLCASSLSLAGQETQYFGPGTRLLVL.